Below, 20 T cell receptor beta chains from the same sample are listed, as sequenced in a study of shared clonotypes between healthy human individuals (dated by TCRdb to the early 2020s). Library creation used the immunoSEQ multiplex PCR assay. Sourced from immuneACCESS, this table was stored by TCRdb with only in-frame sequences that have V and J called. A share of the clones is absent; for the studies checked, an unresolved V gene accounts for under half, and the remainder has no known explanation. The sample profile shows 950,000 to 1,300,000 clones; roughly 70% of them were found once. The ten largest clones add up to 1.5% of the sample. Sequencing input: memory CD4+ T cells sorted from blood. The sample's cell subset or site label, decoded: CD45RA-negative fraction. These receptors came from a man aged 18 to 35 in good health.

This clone has just one count. This CDR3 is CATAGTSGRAGGTQYF. The CDR3 DNA reads as TGTGCCACCGCAGGGACTAGCGGGAGGGCAGGCGGTACGCAGTATTTT. This chain connects TRBV10-3 to TRBJ2-3; 16 bases match TRBD2. CDR3 length equals 16 residues. Germline V gives CDR1 ENHRY, CDR2 SYGVKD. V lost 10 bases to trimming and J lost 8 bases; unmatched junction nucleotides: 12.

V gene TRBV7-2 combines with J gene TRBJ1-2; 7 bases are shared with TRBD1. CDR1 is SGHTA, CDR2 FQGNSA, per germline. V lost 1 base, J lost 8 bases, and 16 bases stayed unmatched. CDR3 length: 17 residues. CDR3 amino acids: CASSLGTNDRVKKGYTF. Here the CDR3 DNA reads TGTGCCAGCAGCTTAGGGACTAACGACAGGGTCAAAAAGGGCTACACCTTC.

In its sample, this clone was seen once. The rearrangement uses TRBV5-1 and TRBJ2-5; no reliable D call. Trimming shortened V by 1 base and J by 2 bases, and 3 bases separated the two germline ends. CDR3 length: 12 amino acids. The germline V gene encodes CDR1 SGHRS and CDR2 YFSETQ. The CDR3 DNA follows: TGCGCCAGCAGCTTGCAACAAGAGACCCAGTACTTC. Amino acid sequence: CASSLQQETQYF.

The chain has TRBV6-1 and TRBJ1-6, with 8 bases aligning to TRBD1. CDR3 size: 16 residues. From germline, CDR1 is MNHNS and CDR2 SASEGT. V dropped 2 bases and J dropped 8; count of bases not matched to a gene: 8. CDR3 sequence reads: CASSEIGRQGYSPLHF. In nucleotides, the CDR3 is TGTGCCAGCAGTGAAATAGGGCGACAGGGGTATTCACCCCTCCACTTT.

The chain couples TRBV13 to TRBJ1-2; D is undetermined. The V end lost 4 bases, the J end lost 4 bases, and 13 bases lay between the germline ends. The CDR3 runs to 14 residues. The germline CDR1 and CDR2 sequences are PRHDT and FYEKMQ (reference sequence). Here the CDR3 reads CASSSRGMFYGYTF. CDR3 coding DNA: TGTGCCAGCAGCTCCCGCGGGATGTTCTATGGCTACACCTTC.

The chain couples TRBV2 to TRBJ2-1; 8 nucleotides match TRBD2. The CDR3 consists of 15 residues. Germline V lookup: CDR1 SNHLY, CDR2 FYNNEI. The V segment lost 7 bases and the J segment 7 bases; nucleotides outside the gene matches: 12. CDR3 loop: CASTISRGGGNEQFF. The CDR3 coding sequence is TGTGCCAGCACTATTTCCCGGGGGGGAGGGAATGAGCAGTTCTTC.

This clone is a singleton in its sample. J is TRBJ1-1 and V is TRBV10-3; 8 nucleotides line up with TRBD1. This CDR3 has 16 residues. Germline lookup yields CDR1 ENHRY and CDR2 SYGVKD. Germline trimming cut 2 bases from V and 4 bases from J; bases unmatched to any gene: 9. In DNA form, the CDR3 reads TGTGCCATCAGTGAGGCCGCGCGTGACAGGGGCACTGAAGCTTTCTTT. Its protein product is CAISEAARDRGTEAFF.

This clone was seen a few times. Other nucleotide sequences from this sample produce the same CDR3. The chain combines TRBV4-1 with TRBJ2-3; 7 bases are a match to TRBD1. Germline assignment: CDR1 MGHRA and CDR2 YSYEKL. The trim removed 4 bases at V and 0 bases at J, leaving 4 bases unmatched. The CDR3 runs 15 residues. In DNA, the CDR3 is TGCGCCAGCAGCCCAGGGACAGCTAGCACAGATACGCAGTATTTT. Amino acids: CASSPGTASTDTQYF.

The chain uses TRBV9 and TRBJ2-3, with 9 bases lining up with TRBD2. The CDR3 has 15 residues. Germline V gene sequence: CDR1 SGDLS, CDR2 YYNGEE. V was clipped by 4 bases and J by 0 bases; unmatched bases: 3. The CDR3 spells CASSSTSGSTDTQYF. The DNA of the CDR3 is TGTGCCAGCAGCTCGACTAGCGGTAGCACAGATACGCAGTATTTT.

The chain uses TRBV27 and TRBJ1-2, with 7 nucleotides matching TRBD1. The CDR3 consists of 12 residues. Germline V gene sequence: CDR1 MNHEY, CDR2 SMNVEV (reference sequence). V was pared by 5 bases and J by 5 bases, with 2 bases of the junction left unmatched. This CDR3 is CASSETGYGYTF. CDR3 nucleotides: TGTGCCAGCAGTGAGACAGGGTATGGCTACACCTTC.

The V call is TRBV6-1, the J call TRBJ1-3; D might be TRBD1 (5 bases). The length of the CDR3 is 13 residues. Between the trimmed V and J ends, which lost 6 bases and 4 bases, there was a span of 10 bases. Germline CDR1 MNHNS, CDR2 SASEGT. CDR3 sequence: CASRLGTGNTIYF. CDR3 bases: TGTGCCAGCAGACTCGGGACGGGAAACACCATATATTTT.

The V call is TRBV20-1, the J call TRBJ1-2, with D unresolved. In germline, CDR1 is DFQATT, CDR2 SNEGSKA (reference sequence). Trimming removed 7 bases at V and 8 bases at J, with 14 bases between. The CDR3 runs to 11 residues. The CDR3 reads CSGTGDAGYTF. The CDR3 DNA sequence: TGCAGTGGGACGGGAGACGCCGGCTACACCTTC.

The rearrangement links TRBV14 to TRBJ2-7, with D possibly TRBD2 on 6 matching bases. Trimming took off 4 bases at V and 0 bases at J, with 13 bases between the two ends. The V gene's germline CDR1 is SGHDN and CDR2 FVKESK. This CDR3 comprises 15 residues. The CDR3 protein is CASSRYGGPSYEQYF. CDR3 in DNA: TGTGCCAGCAGCCGCTACGGAGGGCCCTCCTACGAGCAGTACTTC.

The chain has TRBV7-2 and TRBJ2-7, with D perhaps TRBD2 (5 bases). Deletions cut 6 bases from V and 6 bases from J, with 15 bases between. Germline lookup yields CDR1 SGHTA and CDR2 FQGNSA. The CDR3 runs to 13 residues. In DNA, the CDR3 is TGTGCCAGCAGTCAAGGACTGGCCCTCGAGCAGTACTTC. Its translation: CASSQGLALEQYF. The full variable domain, its missing parts supplied by reference TRBV7-2 and TRBJ2-7, is GAGVSQSPSNKVTEKGKDVELRCDPISGHTALYWYRQSLGQGLEFLIYFQGNSAPDKSGLPSDRFSAERTGGSVSTLTIQRTQQEDSAVYLCASSQGLALEQYFGPGTRLTVT.

The V call is TRBV28, the J call TRBJ2-7, with 8 bases matching TRBD1. J was trimmed by 6 bases and V by 3 bases; bases with no gene match: 13. Per the germline V gene, CDR1 is MDHEN and CDR2 is SYDVKM. The CDR3 extends over 16 amino acids. The CDR3 sequence is CASSFSGGPTLAEQYF. DNA for the CDR3: TGTGCCAGCAGTTTTTCAGGGGGCCCAACTTTGGCCGAGCAGTACTTC.

This clone was recorded only once. This chain uses TRBV5-1 with TRBJ1-4; TRBD1 agrees at 8 bases. The length of the CDR3 is 13 residues. V was pared by 3 bases and J by 8 bases, with 3 bases of the junction left unmatched. Germline lookup yields CDR1 SGHRS and CDR2 YFSETQ. The CDR3: CASSSGGLEKLFF. The CDR3 DNA reads as TGCGCCAGCAGCTCAGGGGGCTTGGAAAAACTGTTTTTT.

This chain links TRBV7-2 with TRBJ2-7; 7 bases align to TRBD2. The CDR3 totals 14 residues. The V gene's germline CDR1 is SGHTA and CDR2 FQGNSA. The J segment lost 5 bases and the V segment lost 3 bases, leaving 7 bases of the junction unmatched. The CDR3: CASSFRRESDEQYF. The CDR3 DNA reads TGTGCCAGCAGCTTCCGGCGGGAGTCCGACGAGCAGTACTTC.

V gene TRBV4-3 combines with J gene TRBJ2-3; 10 positions match TRBD1. Germline CDR1 is LGHNA and CDR2 is YSLEER. V lost 3 bases to trimming and J lost 2 bases; unmatched junction nucleotides: 20. The CDR3 has 21 residues. This CDR3 is CASSQSFRDRGLIGPTDTQYF. The CDR3 nucleotides are TGCGCCAGCAGCCAGTCTTTTCGGGACAGGGGATTAATCGGTCCCACAGATACGCAGTATTTT.

The chain recombines TRBV2 with TRBJ1-1; D is uncertain. Germline V gives CDR1 SNHLY, CDR2 FYNNEI. Deletions cut 3 bases from V and 4 bases from J, with 15 bases between. The CDR3 sequence is 15 residues long. The CDR3, as DNA: TGTGCCAGCAGTGAGTCTCGGCCAGGAGGCACTGAAGCTTTCTTT. Its translation is CASSESRPGGTEAFF.

The chain uses TRBV7-2 and TRBJ2-7, with D possibly called TRBD1 or TRBD2 (5 bases each). The V end was cut by 3 bases, the J end by 3 bases, with 15 bases between. CDR1 is SGHTA and CDR2 is FQGNSA in the germline V gene. This CDR3 has 15 residues. The CDR3 DNA reads as TGTGCCAGCAGCTTGGGCCCGAGAGGGGACTACGAGCAGTACTTC. It yields the protein CASSLGPRGDYEQYF.